The clone carrying this T cell receptor beta chain was seen ten or more times. Deletions cut 3 bases from V and 8 bases from J, with 16 bases between. Germline CDR1 reads SGHAT; CDR2 reads FQNNGV. The CDR3 has 14 residues. TCRdb called the reads again in MiXCR, with one record for every CDR3 protein. The sample consists of around 50,000 distinct CDR3 sequences, approximately 7.5% of them appearing once. This specimen comes from a study of patients with pleural tuberculosis. The TCR originated in a human donor with pleural tuberculosis. This chain connects TRBV11-2 to TRBJ1-2; D unresolved. The CDR3: CASSFSGVPIGYTF. The CDR3 DNA is TGTGCCAGCAGCTTTAGTGGGGTGCCAATAGGCTACACCTTC.